Listed below are T cell receptor beta chains from one sample, sequenced in a study of T-cell memory formation after mild COVID-19. One entry per CDR3 protein, called by TCRdb with MiXCR from the 5' RACE reads. This table has approximately 340,000 distinct CDR3 sequences, 15% appearing once. Sequencing was carried out using PBMCs or a T cell subset sorted from them (not recorded which). The source of these receptors is a man aged 18-30 years who had mild COVID-19 (a few samples of this study predate the infection). Cell type and time point are not known. CDR3s include the opening cysteine and the closing phenylalanine or tryptophan. Each record gives: V gene, clone size, J gene, D gene, CDR3 protein, CDR3 DNA. D genes are given only for firm matches. Size is stated for part of the rows, as once, few or many counts, or as a class when the clone is expanded.

>TRBV7-2|-|TRBJ1-2|-
CDSSSQARRGAGYGYTF
TGTGACAGCAGCTCCCAAGCCCGGAGGGGGGCAGGCTATGGCTACACCTTC
>TRBV3-1|few|TRBJ1-1|-
CASSQPMNTEAFF
TGTGCCAGCAGCCAGCCCATGAACACTGAAGCTTTCTTT
>TRBV3-1|few|TRBJ2-3|TRBD2
CASSQRSRGAADTQYF
TGTGCCAGCAGCCAGCGTTCGCGGGGGGCCGCAGATACGCAGTATTTT
>TRBV7-8|few|TRBJ1-2|-
CASSLDMANYGYTF
TGTGCCAGCAGCTTAGACATGGCTAACTATGGCTACACCTTC
>TRBV25-1|-|TRBJ2-2|-
CASSEFRGYRTGELFF
TGTGCCAGCAGTGAATTTCGGGGTTATCGGACCGGGGAGCTGTTTTTT
>TRBV24-1|few|TRBJ2-1|TRBD2
CATSSSGGSLKGEQFF
TGTGCCACCAGTTCTAGCGGGGGCTCCTTAAAAGGTGAGCAGTTCTTC
>TRBV5-4|-|TRBJ1-6|-
CASSLTGALYNSPLHF
TGTGCCAGCAGCTTGACAGGAGCCCTCTATAATTCACCCCTCCACTTT
>TRBV12-3/TRBV12-4|few|TRBJ2-3|-
CASGTPATQYF
TGTGCCAGCGGCACCCCGGCTACGCAGTATTTT
>TRBV5-1|few|TRBJ2-1|TRBD2
CASSLRLAGHTYNEQFF
TGCGCCAGCAGCCTACGACTAGCGGGGCATACCTACAATGAGCAGTTCTTC
>TRBV19|-|TRBJ2-1|TRBD1
CASRPGQGDNEQFF
TGTGCCAGTAGGCCGGGACAGGGAGACAATGAGCAGTTCTTC
>TRBV7-3|-|TRBJ2-1|TRBD2
CASSLTGSGGLFF
TGTGCCAGCAGCTTAACGGGTAGCGGGGGCTTGTTCTTC
>TRBV6-6|-|TRBJ2-7|-
CASSYSGRGAEQYF
TGTGCCAGCAGTTACTCAGGCAGGGGGGCCGAGCAGTACTTC
>TRBV7-9|few|TRBJ1-2|TRBD1
CASSSGTAGYTF
TGTGCCAGCAGCTCCGGGACAGCGGGCTACACCTTC
>TRBV14|few|TRBJ2-5|-
CASSQTIQETQYF
TGTGCCAGCAGCCAAACGATCCAAGAGACCCAGTACTTC
>TRBV9|many|TRBJ1-2|-
CASSASGTSDSYTF
TGTGCCAGCAGCGCTTCCGGGACCTCCGATAGCTACACCTTC
>TRBV4-1|few|TRBJ2-7|TRBD1
CASSHNPGTGYEQYF
TGCGCCAGCAGTCATAACCCCGGGACAGGGTACGAGCAGTACTTC
>TRBV27|few|TRBJ2-7|TRBD1
CASSRDSTYEQYF
TGTGCCAGCAGTAGGGACAGCACCTACGAGCAGTACTTC
>TRBV4-1|few|TRBJ2-2|-
CASSQESGSSVTGELFF
TGCGCCAGCAGCCAAGAGTCGGGGTCTTCTGTCACCGGGGAGCTGTTTTTT
>TRBV6-5|many|TRBJ2-7|-
CATDSHHEQYF
TGTGCCACCGACAGTCACCACGAGCAGTACTTC
>TRBV6-2/TRBV6-3|few|TRBJ1-5|-
CASSYGDYGNQPQHF
TGTGCCAGCAGTTACGGTGATTATGGCAATCAGCCCCAGCATTTT
>TRBV2|few|TRBJ2-5|-
CASSEAPTTETQYF
TGTGCCAGCAGTGAAGCCCCGACAACAGAGACCCAGTACTTC
>TRBV12-5|-|TRBJ1-1|-
CASGHFTEAFF
TGTGCTAGTGGCCATTTCACTGAAGCTTTCTTT
>TRBV4-3|-|TRBJ1-1|-
CASSQDTGLPEAFF
TGCGCCAGCAGCCAAGATACAGGGCTCCCTGAAGCTTTCTTT
>TRBV14|few|TRBJ2-1|-
CASSPGLRWGQFF
TGTGCCAGCAGCCCAGGACTACGGTGGGGGCAGTTCTTC
>TRBV18|many|TRBJ2-5|-
CASSPTGYQETQYF
TGTGCCAGCTCACCGACCGGGTACCAAGAGACCCAGTACTTC
>TRBV20-1|few|TRBJ2-3|TRBD1
CSAGRQGGSTDTQYF
TGCAGTGCTGGCAGACAGGGGGGGAGCACAGATACGCAGTATTTT
>TRBV5-1|-|TRBJ2-3|-
CASSPDGVFITDTQYF
TGCGCCAGCAGCCCCGACGGGGTATTTATTACCGATACGCAGTATTTT
>TRBV10-3|few|TRBJ2-1|TRBD1
CAISETGQVNNEQFF
TGTGCCATCAGTGAGACGGGACAGGTGAACAATGAGCAGTTCTTC
>TRBV12-3/TRBV12-4|-|TRBJ1-2|TRBD1
CASGEDRGGGYTF
TGTGCCAGCGGGGAGGACAGGGGGGGAGGCTACACCTTC
>TRBV4-1|-|TRBJ2-7|TRBD2
CASSQDGYRGLAGGRPYEQYF
TGCGCCAGCAGCCAAGATGGGTATAGGGGACTAGCGGGGGGGCGACCTTACGAGCAGTACTTC
>TRBV23-1|few|TRBJ2-7|TRBD1
CASRPGTASYEQYF
TGCGCCAGCAGACCCGGGACAGCGAGCTACGAGCAGTACTTC
>TRBV25-1|few|TRBJ2-2|TRBD1
CASSGTGGGELFF
TGTGCCAGCAGTGGAACAGGGGGCGGGGAGCTGTTTTTT
>TRBV18|-|TRBJ2-3|TRBD1
CASSQDRARTDTQYF
TGTGCCAGCTCACAAGACAGGGCACGCACAGATACGCAGTATTTT
>TRBV6-1|-|TRBJ1-1|TRBD1
CASDPRTGRDEAFF
TGTGCCAGTGACCCCCGGACAGGGAGGGATGAAGCTTTCTTT
>TRBV6-1|-|TRBJ1-4|-
CAGHRSYNEKLFF
TGTGCCGGTCACAGGTCCTATAATGAAAAACTGTTTTTT
>TRBV4-3|-|TRBJ2-3|-
CASSQEWDTTDTQYF
TGCGCCAGCAGCCAAGAGTGGGACACCACAGATACGCAGTATTTT
>TRBV9|many|TRBJ2-3|-
CASSGVTDTQYF
TGTGCCAGCAGCGGGGTCACAGATACGCAGTATTTT
>TRBV10-3|-|TRBJ1-5|-
CAIQRQPNQPQHF
TGTGCCATTCAACGACAGCCCAATCAGCCCCAGCATTTT
>TRBV6-5|-|TRBJ2-7|TRBD2
CASSYSSLAGRYEQYF
TGTGCCAGCAGTTACTCTTCTCTAGCGGGGCGGTACGAGCAGTACTTC
>TRBV10-3|-|TRBJ1-1|-
CATRLSANEAFF
TGTGCCACCCGCCTCTCGGCGAATGAAGCTTTCTTT
>TRBV6-5|few|TRBJ1-1|-
CASGGTVEAFF
TGTGCCAGCGGAGGGACGGTTGAAGCTTTCTTT
>TRBV7-3|-|TRBJ1-6|-
CASSLRRSSPLHF
TGTGCCAGCAGCTTAAGGCGGTCCTCACCCCTCCACTTT
>TRBV11-1|-|TRBJ2-1|-
CASSSPLGNEQFF
TGTGCCAGCAGCTCCCCATTGGGGAATGAGCAGTTCTTC
>TRBV9|-|TRBJ1-3|-
CASSVGGISGNTIYF
TGTGCCAGCAGCGTAGGGGGGATCTCTGGAAACACCATATATTTT
>TRBV20-1|-|TRBJ1-6|-
CSARVPGQVGNSPLHF
TGCAGTGCTAGAGTTCCGGGGCAGGTCGGAAATTCACCCCTCCACTTT